One sample yielded the 20 T cell receptor beta chains listed below, sequenced in a study of T cell changes during pregnancy in multiple sclerosis. Clones were read by immunoSEQ multiplex PCR, and TCRdb kept only the in-frame ones, dropping some. The data show roughly 62,000 clones, nearly 90% seen once. Sequenced here: peripheral blood, sampled in the first trimester of pregnancy. These receptors were taken from a female donor with multiple sclerosis, enrolled in a pregnancy study.

The chain is built from TRBV5-1 and TRBJ2-1; D is uncertain. Trimming removed 6 bases at V and 0 bases at J, with 13 bases between. The CDR3 runs 15 residues. The germline gives CDR1 SGHRS, CDR2 YFSETQ. CDR3 residues: CASTSSGFSYNEQFF. The DNA for the CDR3 is TGCGCCAGCACGAGCTCAGGTTTCTCCTACAATGAGCAGTTCTTC.

The chain links TRBV19 to TRBJ2-7; TRBD1 aligns across 7 bases. Germline trimming cut 5 bases from V and 4 bases from J; bases unmatched to any gene: 11. There are 15 residues in the CDR3. Germline V gene lookup returns CDR1 LNHDA and CDR2 SQIVND (reference sequence). CDR3 sequence reads: CASSAPGTVGYEQYF. The CDR3 DNA follows: TGTGCCAGTAGTGCGCCCGGGACAGTGGGATACGAGCAGTACTTC. Combining the CDR3 with reference TRBV19 and TRBJ2-7 gives the whole variable domain DGGITQSPKYLFRKEGQNVTLSCEQNLNHDAMYWYRQDPGQGLRLIYYSQIVNDFQKGDIAEGYSVSREKKESFPLTVTSAQKNPTAFYLCASSAPGTVGYEQYFGPGTRLTVT.

J is TRBJ1-3 and V is TRBV30; the D gene is possibly TRBD1 (6 bases). Germline CDR1 GTSNPN, CDR2 SVGIG (reference sequence). Trimming removed 4 bases at V and 3 bases at J, with 10 bases between. This CDR3 is built from 13 residues. The CDR3 spells CAWTTGDGNTIYF. The DNA of the CDR3 is TGTGCCTGGACGACAGGAGATGGAAACACCATATATTTT. Full variable domain (rest looked up from reference TRBV30 and TRBJ1-3): SQTIHQWPATLVQPVGSPLSLECTVEGTSNPNLYWYRQAAGRGLQLLFYSVGIGQISSEVPQNLSASRPQDRQFILSSKKLLLSDSGFYLCAWTTGDGNTIYFGEGSWLTVV.

Only one count was recorded for this clone. This chain connects TRBV18 to TRBJ2-1; D may be TRBD2 (5 bases). Per the germline V gene, CDR1 is KGHSH and CDR2 is LQKENI. The CDR3 has 18 residues. Trimming removed 0 bases at V and 1 base at J, with 16 bases between. The CDR3 is CASSPPNSAGASYNEQFF. CDR3 in DNA: TGTGCCAGCTCACCACCCAATTCCGCGGGTGCTTCCTACAATGAGCAGTTCTTC. The whole variable domain, filled in from reference TRBV18 and TRBJ2-1, reads NAGVMQNPRHLVRRRGQEARLRCSPMKGHSHVYWYRQLPEEGLKFMVYLQKENIIDESGMPKERFSAEFPKEGPSILRIQQVVRGDSAAYFCASSPPNSAGASYNEQFFGPGTRLTVL.

This chain joins TRBV6-5 and TRBJ1-3; no clear D gene. V was pared by 2 bases and J by 4 bases, with 6 bases between. CDR3 size: 13 residues. The germline V gene encodes CDR1 MNHEY and CDR2 SVGAGI. CDR3 in amino acids: CASSYRGGNTIYF. As DNA, the CDR3 is TGTGCCAGCAGTTACCGAGGGGGAAACACCATATATTTT.

This chain links TRBV6-6 with TRBJ1-1, with a tentative D call TRBD1 (6 bases). CDR1 MNHNY and CDR2 SVGAGI come from the germline V gene (reference sequence). The CDR3 loop spans 15 amino acids. The germline V and J ends were trimmed by 7 bases and 6 bases, with 21 bases remaining between them. CDR3 sequence: CASTLWQQGSPEAFF. The CDR3 nucleotides read TGTGCCAGCACCCTGTGGCAGCAGGGGTCCCCTGAAGCTTTCTTT.

The CDR3 nucleotides are TGTGCCAGCAGCGTAGTGCCGCGGGAGACCTACGAGCAGTACTTC. This translates into CASSVVPRETYEQYF. The chain couples TRBV9 to TRBJ2-7; TRBD2 matches at 7 bases. The ends lost 0 bases at V and 2 bases at J; junction bases unmatched: 5. Per the germline V gene, CDR1 is SGDLS and CDR2 is YYNGEE. The CDR3 sequence is 15 residues long.

This clone was observed a single time. The CDR3 bases are TGTGCCAGCCGACTAGCGGGCTCCTACGAGCAGTACTTC. Encoded protein: CASRLAGSYEQYF. The chain links TRBV27 to TRBJ2-7; 10 positions agree with TRBD2. Germline V gene sequence: CDR1 MNHEY, CDR2 SMNVEV (reference sequence). CDR3 length equals 13 residues. The J segment lost 0 bases and the V segment lost 8 bases, leaving 1 base of the junction unmatched.

The V gene is TRBV2, the J gene TRBJ1-2, with TRBD1 identical over 9 bases. Germline V gene data show CDR1 as SNHLY and CDR2 as FYNNEI. CDR3 length: 14 amino acids. Trimming at V came to 6 bases and at J to 6 bases, leaving 8 bases not matched to a gene. The CDR3 loop is CASRLQGAWDGYTF. CDR3 nucleotides: TGTGCCAGCAGGTTACAGGGGGCTTGGGATGGCTACACCTTC.

The gene calls are TRBV18 and TRBJ1-3; 7 nucleotides agree with TRBD1. This CDR3 has 15 residues. J was trimmed by 0 bases and V by 5 bases; bases with no gene match: 4. From germline, CDR1 is KGHSH and CDR2 LQKENI. CDR3 sequence reads: CASSRGQSSGNTIYF. CDR3 nucleotide sequence: TGTGCCAGCTCAAGGGGACAGAGCTCTGGAAACACCATATATTTT.

The rearrangement uses TRBV9 and TRBJ2-1, with TRBD2 matching 16 bases. There are 17 residues in the CDR3. The junction had 0 bases not matched to a gene; V was cut back by 2 bases and J by 1 base. CDR1 is SGDLS and CDR2 is YYNGEE in the germline V gene. The CDR3 protein is CASSVGLAGGSYNEQFF. The CDR3, as DNA: TGTGCCAGCAGCGTGGGACTAGCGGGGGGGTCCTACAATGAGCAGTTCTTC.

This clone was seen only a few times. The chain joins TRBV9 to TRBJ1-6; D not resolved. This CDR3 has 14 residues. V lost 0 bases to trimming and J lost 8 bases, with 9 bases between them. Per the germline V gene, CDR1 is SGDLS and CDR2 is YYNGEE. The CDR3 DNA follows: TGTGCCAGCAGCGTAGATGGGCGGGATTCACCCCTCCACTTT. It translates to CASSVDGRDSPLHF.

CDR3 coding DNA: TGTGCCAGCAGCTTCAAGGGTGGCGGGAGGGAGGACTACGAGCAGTACTTC. Amino acid sequence: CASSFKGGGREDYEQYF. The gene calls are TRBV5-6 and TRBJ2-7; 9 bases fit TRBD2. V was clipped by 2 bases and J by 3 bases; unmatched bases: 12. There are 17 residues in the CDR3. Germline CDR1 reads SGHDT; CDR2 reads YYEEEE.

V usage is TRBV9 and J usage is TRBJ2-1, with a possible D match to TRBD1 (6 bases). This CDR3 contains 15 residues. Germline values: CDR1 SGDLS, CDR2 YYNGEE. Trimming took 2 bases from V and 2 from J, leaving 11 bases between them. The CDR3 here is CASSVRTDPYNEQFF. CDR3 nucleotide sequence: TGTGCCAGCAGCGTTAGGACAGATCCCTACAATGAGCAGTTCTTC.

This chain joins TRBV9 and TRBJ2-1; 10 bases fit TRBD1. V gave up 8 bases and J gave up 4 bases; unmatched junction bases: 6. The V gene's germline CDR1 is SGDLS and CDR2 YYNGEE. This CDR3 contains 14 residues. The CDR3 region is CASSGTGVYNEQFF. CDR3 nucleotide sequence: TGTGCCAGTTCCGGGACAGGGGTATACAATGAGCAGTTCTTC.

V usage is TRBV6-5 and J usage is TRBJ2-3, with a possible D match to TRBD1 (5 bases). The CDR3 contains 12 residues. V gave up 4 bases and J gave up 5 bases, with 7 bases separating them. Germline V gives CDR1 MNHEY, CDR2 SVGAGI. The CDR3 loop reads CASSSTGDTQYF. The CDR3 bases are TGTGCCAGCAGTTCCACAGGAGATACGCAGTATTTT.

The rearrangement links TRBV29-1 to TRBJ1-3; TRBD1 might be the D (5 bases). The V end was cut by 4 bases, the J end by 0 bases, with 10 bases between. Germline V gives CDR1 SQVTM, CDR2 ANQGSEA. This CDR3 is built from 14 residues. The CDR3 is CSVAGTGSGNTIYF. DNA of the CDR3: TGCAGCGTTGCCGGGACTGGCTCTGGAAACACCATATATTTT.

The chain links TRBV6-5 to TRBJ2-2, with D unresolved. The V end was cut by 2 bases, the J end by 6 bases, with 13 bases between. From germline, CDR1 is MNHEY and CDR2 SVGAGI. The CDR3 totals 15 residues. DNA for the CDR3: TGTGCCAGCAGTTACGCCGCGGCCGTTCCCGGGGAGCTGTTTTTT. Amino acid sequence: CASSYAAAVPGELFF.

This chain links TRBV30 with TRBJ2-1; TRBD2 might be the D (6 bases). The germline gives CDR1 GTSNPN, CDR2 SVGIG (reference sequence). The CDR3 contains 15 residues. Trimming took 5 bases from V and 7 from J, leaving 21 bases between them. The CDR3 DNA sequence: TGTGCCTGGCACCCGGGACTTTCGGTGATGAATGAGCAGTTCTTC. Amino acids: CAWHPGLSVMNEQFF.

This sequence joins TRBV5-1 and TRBJ1-3; D is possibly TRBD1 (5 bases). This CDR3 spans 15 amino acids. Trimming left V 0 bases short and J 1 base short, with 8 bases between. CDR1 and CDR2 from the germline V gene are SGHRS and YFSETQ. The CDR3 DNA reads as TGCGCCAGCAGCTTGGAGGGGCTTTCTGGAAACACCATATATTTT. Its translation is CASSLEGLSGNTIYF.